This TCR beta chain was observed in a study of identifying expanded T cells in peripheral blood. Profiled with immunoSEQ multiplex PCR; TCRdb holds only in-frame clones, not every one. Of 100,000 or so clones listed, 87% are singletons. Overall study results and limits: Across healthy donors, higher total template counts meant significantly greater roughly 2-week count variance. Differentially abundant clones: 1 to 1.5 between replicates, 16.4 at two to three weeks, over 18 at four.

About this clone: Its specificity is not known.

Collection occurred without any documented infections or immune events in donors. Unmatched junction bases numbered 12, after V lost 7 bases and J lost 7 bases. CDR3 length equals 14 residues. From germline, CDR1 is SNHLY and CDR2 FYNNEI. The genes are TRBV2 and TRBJ2-5; 7 bases line up with TRBD1. This TCR was recovered from a person between 18 and 75 years old in good health. The sequencing sample was made of blood. CDR3 sequence (DNA): TGTGCCAGCACCTCAGTAGGGGGCGAGGCGACCCAGTACTTC. The encoded protein is CASTSVGGEATQYF.